This passage covers 21 T cell receptor beta chains from one sample sequenced in a study of cytomegalovirus exposure and HLA in healthy donors. Both 60 Vbeta primers and 13 Jbeta primers went into the PCR. Data came from immunoSEQ multiplex PCR; TCRdb stores just in-frame clones and leaves some out. The repertoire holds approximately 100,000 clones, with 75% to 85% as singletons. Sequenced: PBMCs. These receptors came from a man aged 18-30 years in good health and CMV-seronegative.

V is TRBV19 and J is TRBJ2-7; 9 nucleotides agree with TRBD1. After removal of 4 bases from V and 5 bases from J, the junction contained 12 bases not matched to a gene. Germline CDR1 LNHDA, CDR2 SQIVND (reference sequence). The CDR3 length is 16 residues. CDR3 DNA sequence: TGTGCCAGTAGTACCCGGACAGGGGCTAGCAGTCACGAGCAGTACTTC. Its protein is CASSTRTGASSHEQYF.

The V call is TRBV2, the J call TRBJ1-5, with D unclear. Germline assignment: CDR1 SNHLY and CDR2 FYNNEI. CDR3 length: 14 amino acids. V shed 3 bases and J shed 6 bases, with 12 bases lying between them. In DNA form, the CDR3 reads TGTGCCAGCAGTGAGGTGCGGGTAGGTCAGCCCCAGCATTTT. Translated, it gives CASSEVRVGQPQHF.

This rearrangement joins TRBV14 to TRBJ2-7, with 8 bases aligning to TRBD1. This CDR3 has 14 residues. Germline assignment: CDR1 SGHDN and CDR2 FVKESK. With V trimmed by 4 bases and J by 6 bases, 8 bases remained unmatched. The CDR3 here is CASSRETGVAEQYF. CDR3 bases: TGTGCCAGCAGCCGCGAGACAGGGGTTGCCGAGCAGTACTTC.

The gene calls are TRBV7-2 and TRBJ1-2, with TRBD1 matching over 7 bases. After removal of 3 bases from V and 2 bases from J, the junction contained 6 bases not matched to a gene. Looked up from germline, CDR1 is SGHTA and CDR2 is FQGNSA. CDR3 length equals 15 residues. The CDR3 sequence is CASSFAGTENYGYTF. The DNA for the CDR3 is TGTGCCAGCAGCTTTGCCGGGACAGAGAACTATGGCTACACCTTC.

There are a few counts of this clone. The chain joins TRBV6-6 to TRBJ2-5; the match to TRBD1 covers 9 bases. The end of the DNA aligns better with TRBJ2-7, so the J call may be wrong. CDR1 MNHNY and CDR2 SVGAGI come from the germline V gene (reference sequence). This CDR3 contains 14 residues. CDR3 sequence: CASSYRQGVYEQYF. The CDR3 DNA reads TGTGCCAGCAGTTACAGACAGGGGGTCTACGAGCAGTACTTC.

Note on this clone: One end of the junction is discordant with germline, which a read error may explain. The gene calls are TRBV5-1 and TRBJ2-5; the D is unclear. The length of the CDR3 is 11 residues. Germline V gene sequence: CDR1 SGHRS, CDR2 YFSETQ. CDR3 protein: CASSGQEAQYF. The CDR3 coding sequence is TGCGCCAGCAGCGGCCAAGAGGCCCAGTACTTC.

V usage is TRBV6-5 and J usage is TRBJ1-4; D might be TRBD1 (5 bases). Germline CDR1 reads MNHEY; CDR2 reads SVGAGI. V lost 10 bases and J 6 bases, leaving 18 bases between the germline ends. The CDR3 covers 14 residues. Written as DNA, the CDR3 is TGTGCCACCTCTTTCCTGGGAGGGGATGAAAAACTGTTTTTT. Translated, it gives CATSFLGGDEKLFF.

This clone appeared a few times. V usage is TRBV7-2 and J usage is TRBJ2-4; D might be TRBD2 (7 bases). CDR3 length equals 14 residues. V dropped 5 bases and J dropped 1 base, with 9 bases sitting between them. Germline V gene sequence: CDR1 SGHTA, CDR2 FQGNSA. DNA of the CDR3: TGTGCCAGCAGCGGGGGGGCGGCCAAAAACATTCAGTACTTC. This sequence encodes CASSGGAAKNIQYF.

The count of this clone is one. The chain recombines TRBV12-1 with TRBJ1-1; the table gives TRBD1 as D, unverified against the DNA. TRBV12-1 is a pseudogene. The CDR3 covers 16 residues. For the CDR3, the DNA is TGTGCCAGCAAGTCGGGACAGGGGATCGAGAACACTGAGGCTTCCTTT. Protein sequence: CASKSGQGIENTEASF.

This clone showed up just a few times. The chain combines TRBV13 with TRBJ2-5, with 8 bases fitting TRBD2. The CDR3 totals 14 residues. The J segment lost 11 bases and the V segment lost 5 bases, leaving 13 bases of the junction unmatched. Looked up from germline, CDR1 is PRHDT and CDR2 is FYEKMQ (reference sequence). The CDR3 DNA sequence: TGTGCCAGCAGCCTCAACGTAGCGGGACTGGAGCAGTACTTC. Translated: CASSLNVAGLEQYF.

The CDR3, as DNA: TGTGCCAGCTCACCTCGGGACACCGATGGCGGGGAGCTGTTTTTT. Translated, it gives CASSPRDTDGGELFF. V and J are TRBV18 and TRBJ2-2; a possible D gene is TRBD1 (6 bases). This CDR3 has 15 residues. The V gene's germline CDR1 is KGHSH and CDR2 LQKENI. With 3 bases removed from V and 7 bases from J, the gap between germline ends came to 15 bases.

V and J are TRBV10-3 and TRBJ2-5, with D possibly TRBD2 on 5 matching bases. Germline values: CDR1 ENHRY, CDR2 SYGVKD. There are 14 residues in the CDR3. V was trimmed by 3 bases and J by 5 bases, leaving 13 bases between them. The CDR3 protein is CAISEEGMRETQYF. The DNA of the CDR3 is TGTGCCATCAGTGAAGAGGGAATGAGGGAGACCCAGTACTTC.

This chain uses TRBV9 with TRBJ2-5; no clear D. Trimming left V 0 bases short and J 5 bases short, with 11 bases between. The CDR3 extends over 14 amino acids. CDR1 is SGDLS, CDR2 YYNGEE, per germline. The CDR3 here is CASSVGGLKETQYF. CDR3 nucleotide sequence: TGTGCCAGCAGCGTAGGAGGATTGAAGGAGACCCAGTACTTC.

The V gene is TRBV6-5, the J gene TRBJ2-3; D is undetermined. The germline CDR1 and CDR2 sequences are MNHEY and SVGAGI. This CDR3 contains 15 residues. V was clipped by 0 bases and J by 3 bases, with 10 bases between them. CDR3 loop: CASSYSSTGTDTQYF. Written as DNA, the CDR3 is TGTGCCAGCAGTTACTCGAGCACCGGGACAGATACGCAGTATTTT.

The J gene is TRBJ2-3, the V gene TRBV5-1; 10 bases map to TRBD2. The CDR3 runs to 16 residues. Looked up from germline, CDR1 is SGHRS and CDR2 is YFSETQ. J lost 0 bases, V lost 3 bases, and 4 bases had no gene match. The CDR3: CASSSSGGASTDTQYF. The CDR3 DNA reads as TGCGCCAGCAGCTCCAGCGGGGGGGCTAGCACAGATACGCAGTATTTT.

The chain is built from TRBV5-6 and TRBJ1-3, with no clear D. V shed 3 bases and J shed 4 bases, with 14 bases lying between them. The CDR3 consists of 15 residues. Per germline, CDR1 SGHDT and CDR2 YYEEEE. The CDR3 reads CASSYSLAAGNTIYF. The CDR3, as DNA: TGTGCCAGCAGCTACTCCCTAGCGGCAGGAAACACCATATATTTT. Full variable domain (remainder filled in from reference TRBV5-6 and TRBJ1-3): DAGVTQSPTHLIKTRGQQVTLRCSPKSGHDTVSWYQQALGQGPQFIFQYYEEEERQRGNFPDRFSGHQFPNYSSELNVNALLLGDSALYLCASSYSLAAGNTIYFGEGSWLTVV.

The chain recombines TRBV19 with TRBJ1-6; D unresolved. V lost 4 bases and J lost 3, with 10 bases in between. The CDR3 loop spans 15 amino acids. Germline lookup yields CDR1 LNHDA and CDR2 SQIVND (reference sequence). The CDR3 reads CASSSALHYNSPLHF. The CDR3 DNA sequence: TGTGCCAGTAGTAGTGCATTACACTATAATTCACCCCTCCACTTT.

This clone showed up just a few times. The rearrangement joins TRBV13 to TRBJ2-2; TRBD2 matches 8 bases. The V gene's germline CDR1 is PRHDT and CDR2 FYEKMQ (reference sequence). The CDR3 totals 12 residues. The CDR3 sequence: CAAGGNTGELFF. The CDR3 region has the DNA TGTGCTGCGGGGGGGAACACCGGGGAGCTGTTTTTT.

The rearrangement joins TRBV9 to TRBJ2-3; D possibly corresponds to TRBD2 (7 bases). Trimming pared 3 bases from V and 2 bases from J, leaving 16 bases between. The CDR3 contains 16 residues. Germline values: CDR1 SGDLS, CDR2 YYNGEE. This CDR3 is CASSAPAGAFTDTQYF. DNA for the CDR3: TGTGCCAGCAGCGCTCCGGCGGGGGCCTTCACAGATACGCAGTATTTT.

The chain recombines TRBV7-2 with TRBJ1-6; D ambiguous. Germline loops: CDR1 SGHTA, CDR2 FQGNSA. Trimming pared 1 base from V and 7 bases from J, leaving 11 bases between. This CDR3 contains 15 residues. CDR3 coding DNA: TGTGCCAGCAGCTTAGGAGCAGGCTCAAATTCACCCCTCCACTTT. This sequence encodes CASSLGAGSNSPLHF.

The V and J genes are TRBV6-6 and TRBJ1-1, with TRBD1 identical over 8 bases. V trimming: 9 bases; J trimming: 1 base; junction bases outside the gene matches: 7. This CDR3 region has 14 residues. Looked up from germline, CDR1 is MNHNY and CDR2 is SVGAGI (reference sequence). In DNA, the CDR3 is TGTGCCAGTAGGCCTGGGACAGGGAACACTGAAGCTTTCTTT. Translated, it gives CASRPGTGNTEAFF.